The 17 T cell receptor beta chains in this list originate from one sample, sequenced in a study of blood T cells in healthy people across ages. A second PCR, run for about 7 to 11 cycles, used a sample-barcoded 5' primer plus a J-beta primer mix. TCRdb redid the calling of the 5' RACE reads with MiXCR, one entry per CDR3 protein. The table includes some 710,000 distinct CDR3 sequences, about a fifth detected once. Specimen: blood. The receptors originated from a man aged 70-80 years in good health.

This clonotype was detected many times. V gene TRBV6-2 or TRBV6-3 combines with J gene TRBJ2-1; tentatively, D is TRBD2 (5 bases). The germline CDR1 and CDR2 sequences are MNHEY and SVGEGT. The CDR3 extends over 13 amino acids. Trimming cost V 2 bases and J 3 bases, with 5 bases left between them. In nucleotides, the CDR3 is TGTGCCAGCAGTTACCGGGACTACAATGAGCAGTTCTTC. Its protein product is CASSYRDYNEQFF.

This clonotype occurred a few times. The CDR3 bases are TGTGCCAGCAGCTTTAGGACACACAATGAGCAGTTCTTC. It yields the protein CASSFRTHNEQFF. J is TRBJ2-5 and V is TRBV7-2, with D possibly TRBD1 on 5 matching bases. The assigned J gene may be wrong: the sequence end matches TRBJ2-1 better. This CDR3 is 13 amino acids long. Germline CDR1 is SGHTA and CDR2 is FQGNSA.

The rearrangement uses TRBV5-6 and TRBJ2-3; D is undetermined. Germline CDR1 is SGHDT and CDR2 is YYEEEE. The CDR3 is 15 amino acids. Trimming shortened V by 4 bases and J by 0 bases, and 12 bases separated the two germline ends. This CDR3 reads CASSPTPGSTDTQYF. CDR3 nucleotide sequence: TGTGCCAGCAGCCCAACACCCGGGAGCACAGATACGCAGTATTTT.

This clonotype has only a few counts. Relative to the germline gene, one junction end is altered; a read error may explain this. V usage is TRBV9 and J usage is TRBJ1-2; TRBD1 agrees at 7 bases. CDR3 length: 13 amino acids. CDR1 SGDLS and CDR2 YYNGEE come from the germline V gene. This CDR3 is CASSVGDSPKVHF. CDR3 DNA: TGTGCCAGCAGCGTAGGGGACAGCCCCAAGGTACACTTC.

This clonotype was detected only a few times. J is TRBJ2-5 and V is TRBV9; possibly TRBD1 for D (5 bases). The closer fit of TRBJ2-7 to the DNA end suggests the J call may be wrong. From germline, CDR1 is SGDLS and CDR2 YYNGEE. The CDR3 covers 14 residues. CDR3 sequence (DNA): TGTGCCAGCAGCGTAGGACAGAATTCCTACGAGCAGTACTTC. Translating gives CASSVGQNSYEQYF.

The sample holds a few counts of this clonotype. The chain has TRBV5-1 and TRBJ2-7; TRBD1 might be the D (6 bases). In germline, CDR1 is SGHRS, CDR2 YFSETQ. Trimming cost V 4 bases and J 1 base, with 12 bases left between them. The length of the CDR3 is 14 residues. CDR3 sequence (DNA): TGCGCCAGCAGCACGGACAGCACATCCTACGAGCAGTACTTC. Protein product: CASSTDSTSYEQYF.

The count of this clonotype is one. The genes are TRBV6-2 or TRBV6-3 and TRBJ2-5, with no clear D. This CDR3 region has 15 residues. V was pared by 5 bases and J by 2 bases, with 15 bases between. Per the germline V gene, CDR1 is MNHEY and CDR2 is SVGEGT. DNA for the CDR3: TGTGCCAGCAGTCCCCGGCGAGTGGTTCAAGAGACCCAGTACTTC. This sequence encodes CASSPRRVVQETQYF.

The chain has TRBV7-6 and TRBJ2-5; D remains ambiguous. CDR1 is SGHVS, CDR2 FNYEAQ, per germline. The CDR3 is 14 amino acids. V was cut by 4 bases and J by 5 bases, with 14 bases left in between. CDR3: CASSYALSRETQYF. In DNA form, the CDR3 reads TGTGCCAGCAGCTACGCTCTATCGAGGGAGACCCAGTACTTC.

This chain joins TRBV12-3 or TRBV12-4 and TRBJ1-1; D gene uncertain. This CDR3 region has 12 residues. The DNA for the CDR3 is TGTGCTGCCGGCAGGTTGAACACTGAAGCTTTCTTT. Translation gives CAAGRLNTEAFF.

The chain is built from TRBV14 and TRBJ2-2, with D possibly being TRBD1 (5 bases). V dropped 0 bases and J dropped 2 bases, with 10 bases sitting between them. This CDR3 is built from 16 residues. Germline V gene lookup returns CDR1 SGHDN and CDR2 FVKESK. CDR3 loop: CASSQEWTTNTGELFF. In nucleotides, the CDR3 is TGTGCCAGCAGCCAAGAATGGACAACAAACACCGGGGAGCTGTTTTTT.

The chain has TRBV18 and TRBJ2-1; 10 bases line up with TRBD2. The length of the CDR3 is 16 residues. CDR1 and CDR2 (germline): KGHSH, LQKENI. V lost 4 bases, J lost 4 bases, and 7 bases stayed unmatched. This CDR3 is CASSLIGLADYNEQFF. CDR3 in DNA: TGTGCCAGCTCACTCATAGGACTAGCGGATTACAATGAGCAGTTCTTC.

This clonotype was found many times. This chain links TRBV29-1 with TRBJ2-5, with D possibly being TRBD1 (6 bases). This CDR3 spans 13 amino acids. Germline assignment: CDR1 SQVTM and CDR2 ANQGSEA. V lost 7 bases and J lost 4, with 16 bases in between. CDR3 bases: TGCAGCGCCATACAGGGAGTAGGAGAGACCCAGTACTTC. Amino acids: CSAIQGVGETQYF.

This chain connects TRBV6-6 to TRBJ1-1; D is ambiguous. CDR3 length equals 16 residues. Germline V gives CDR1 MNHNY, CDR2 SVGAGI (reference sequence). The germline V and J ends were trimmed by 7 bases and 1 base, with 19 bases remaining between them. CDR3 bases: TGTGCCAGCACCCTGCGGTTGGGAGCCGGGAACACTGAAGCTTTCTTT. Residues: CASTLRLGAGNTEAFF.

This clonotype came up many times. The chain uses TRBV24-1 and TRBJ1-2, with TRBD1 as a possible D gene (5 bases). Trimming shortened V by 1 base and J by 8 bases, and 10 bases separated the two germline ends. Per germline, CDR1 KGHDR and CDR2 SFDVKD. This CDR3 has 13 amino acids. The CDR3 DNA reads as TGTGCCACCAGTGATTTCAGGGCGGGAGGCTACACCTTC. The encoded protein is CATSDFRAGGYTF.

The V and J genes are TRBV5-5 and TRBJ2-5; tentatively, D is TRBD1 or TRBD2 (5 bases each). Germline V gives CDR1 SGHKS, CDR2 YYEKEE (reference sequence). Trimming took off 7 bases at V and 0 bases at J, with 13 bases between the two ends. CDR3 length equals 14 residues. The CDR3 is CASSRPGHQETQYF. DNA of the CDR3: TGTGCCAGCTCTCGCCCGGGACACCAAGAGACCCAGTACTTC. The full variable domain, in which reference TRBV5-5 and TRBJ2-5 provide the parts outside the CDR3, is DAGVTQSPTHLIKTRGQQVTLRCSPISGHKSVSWYQQVLGQGPQFIFQYYEKEERGRGNFPDRFSARQFPNYSSELNVNALLLGDSALYLCASSRPGHQETQYFGPGTRLLVL.

The chain uses TRBV29-1 and TRBJ2-5; no clear D. This CDR3 has 14 residues. CDR1 and CDR2 from the germline V gene are SQVTM and ANQGSEA. V was cut by 3 bases and J by 0 bases, with 11 bases left in between. CDR3 residues: CSVDGSTDQETQYF. As DNA, the CDR3 is TGCAGCGTTGACGGAAGTACAGACCAAGAGACCCAGTACTTC.

This sequence joins TRBV4-3 and TRBJ1-2; D is ambiguous. The ends were cut back, 8 bases at V and 4 bases at J, with 14 bases in the middle. This CDR3 is built from 13 residues. The germline V gene has CDR1 LGHNA and CDR2 YSLEER. DNA of the CDR3: TGCGCCAGCGGGCTTAGGGTCGGCTATGGCTACACCTTC. This sequence encodes CASGLRVGYGYTF.